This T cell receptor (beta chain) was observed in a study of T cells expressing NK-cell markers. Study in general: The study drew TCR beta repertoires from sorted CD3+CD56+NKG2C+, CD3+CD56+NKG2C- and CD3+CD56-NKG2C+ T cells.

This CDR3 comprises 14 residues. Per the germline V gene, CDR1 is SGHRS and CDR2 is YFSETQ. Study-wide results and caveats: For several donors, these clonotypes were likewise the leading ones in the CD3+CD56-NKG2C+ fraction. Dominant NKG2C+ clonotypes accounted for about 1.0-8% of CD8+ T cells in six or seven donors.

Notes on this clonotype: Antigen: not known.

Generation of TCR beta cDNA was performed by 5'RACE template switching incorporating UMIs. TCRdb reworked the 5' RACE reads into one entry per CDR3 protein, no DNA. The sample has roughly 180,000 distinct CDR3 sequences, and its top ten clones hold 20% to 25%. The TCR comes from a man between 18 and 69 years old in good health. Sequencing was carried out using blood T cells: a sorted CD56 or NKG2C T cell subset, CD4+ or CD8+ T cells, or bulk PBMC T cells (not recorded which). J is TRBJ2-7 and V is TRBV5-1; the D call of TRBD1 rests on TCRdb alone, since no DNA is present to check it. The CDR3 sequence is CASSLRQGDYEQYF. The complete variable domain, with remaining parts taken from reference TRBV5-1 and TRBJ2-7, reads KAGVTQTPRYLIKTRGQQVTLSCSPISGHRSVSWYQQTPGQGLQFLFEYFSETQRNKGNFPGRFSGRQFSNSRSEMNVSTLELGDSALYLCASSLRQGDYEQYFGPGTRLTVT.